Here is one TCR beta chain with its context. Treatment indicated: some 20 received Ad26.COV2.S at low or high dose, single or two shots; 5 received placebo; per-sample allocation not given. All samples were drawn on day 63, counting from the first vaccine or placebo injection. The method was immunoSEQ multiplex PCR; TCRdb's version includes in-frame clones alone and lacks a portion of them. The sample holds about half a million clones, around 89% seen once. This entry comes from a study of Ad26.COV2.S vaccination and SARS-CoV-2 variants. Germline-derived CDR1 and CDR2 are SGHRS and YFSETQ. Trimming removed 1 base from V and 5 bases from J, with 16 bases in between. CDR3 length equals 16 residues.

The TCR comes from a person between 18 and 59 years old who received the Ad26.COV2.S COVID-19 vaccine or a placebo. The chain recombines TRBV5-1 with TRBJ2-1; tentatively, D is TRBD1 (6 bases). The source was peripheral blood, collected in a trial of Ad26.COV2.S vaccine versus placebo. CDR3 coding DNA: TGCGCCAGCAGCTTGACGTCCGGGACACCCAACAATGAGCAGTTCTTC. Amino acid sequence: CASSLTSGTPNNEQFF.